This TCR beta chain stems from a study of T cell repertoires in cytomegalovirus infection. About the study: Indications of both CMV infection and matching HLA type were provided by public TCR beta signatures.

CDR1 is SGHKS and CDR2 is YYEKEE in the germline V gene (reference sequence). The CDR3 is 14 amino acids. The junction had 4 bases not matched to a gene; V was cut back by 3 bases and J by 3 bases. Findings and limits, study-wide: Based on cumulative public TCR beta family frequency, carriers of CMV plus the relevant HLA were identified.

This clonotype was seen a few times. The target antigen is unknown. TCRdb re-called the reads through MiXCR, storing one row per CDR3 protein. The sample lists hundreds of thousands of distinct CDR3 sequences, 20% to 25% occurring once. This TCR was sampled from a human donor in good health (CMV status not recorded). Some clones in this sample may be carry-over from other donors' samples. Material: CD8+ T cells from PBMCs. This sequence joins TRBV5-5 and TRBJ1-2; 8 bases are shared with TRBD1. CDR3 in amino acids: CASSSRGPDYGYTF. The CDR3 DNA reads TGTGCCAGCAGCTCCAGGGGGCCCGACTATGGCTACACCTTC.